Following are 29 T cell receptor beta chains from one sample sequenced in a study of blood T cell repertoires in COVID-19. This table comes from immunoSEQ multiplex PCR, and its TCRdb copy is limited to in-frame clones, with some not included. The repertoire consists of 190,000 or so clones, with approximately 90% occurring once and the leading ten covering around 2.1%. Sequences were obtained from PBMCs or T cells enriched from blood (not recorded which). The receptors stem from a woman in her 30s who had recovered from COVID-19.

The chain carries TRBV18 and TRBJ1-5; 10 bases match TRBD1. The V gene end was trimmed by 4 bases and the J gene end by 5 bases; junction bases not matched to a gene: 5. Germline V CDR1 and CDR2: KGHSH, LQKENI. The CDR3 runs 15 residues. CDR3 amino acids: CASSQQGQGYQPQHF. The CDR3 DNA sequence: TGTGCCAGCTCACAGCAGGGACAGGGGTATCAGCCCCAGCATTTT.

This chain joins TRBV7-6 and TRBJ2-7; D is perhaps TRBD2 (5 bases). Germline assignment: CDR1 SGHVS and CDR2 FNYEAQ. This CDR3 is 14 amino acids long. Trimming pared 1 base from V and 0 bases from J, leaving 7 bases between. The DNA of the CDR3 is TGTGCCAGCAGCTTAGGAGCGGACTCCTACGAGCAGTACTTC. As protein: CASSLGADSYEQYF.

This chain uses TRBV14 with TRBJ2-4; D is perhaps TRBD2 (6 bases). Germline CDR1 SGHDN, CDR2 FVKESK. Trimming cost V 2 bases and J 0 bases, with 14 bases left between them. The CDR3 length is 17 residues. CDR3 protein: CASSQSEAGLAKNIQYF. The CDR3 DNA reads TGTGCCAGCAGCCAATCGGAGGCGGGACTAGCCAAAAACATTCAGTACTTC.

The chain employs TRBV4-1 and TRBJ1-4, with D maybe TRBD1 (5 bases). CDR1 and CDR2 from the germline V gene are MGHRA and YSYEKL. The CDR3 sequence is 16 residues long. V lost 1 base, J lost 4 bases, and 13 bases lay in between. DNA for the CDR3: TGCGCCAGCAGCCAAGCCCCTAGGGGCAGTAATGAAAAACTGTTTTTT. Translating it yields CASSQAPRGSNEKLFF.

This rearrangement joins TRBV5-4 to TRBJ1-1, with 10 nucleotides matching TRBD1. Looked up from germline, CDR1 is SGHNT and CDR2 is YYREEE (reference sequence). This CDR3 is 14 amino acids long. V shed 9 bases and J 4 bases; nucleotides not matched to a gene: 9. The CDR3 here is CAISDRGGSTEAFF. The CDR3 region has the DNA TGTGCCATTTCGGACAGGGGGGGGAGCACTGAAGCTTTCTTT.

The rearrangement uses TRBV9 and TRBJ1-1; D unresolved. The CDR3 loop spans 12 amino acids. The V and J ends lost 4 bases and 3 bases respectively, with 7 bases between them. Germline values: CDR1 SGDLS, CDR2 YYNGEE. The DNA for the CDR3 is TGTGCCAGCAGCAGCCGGGACACTGAAGCTTTCTTT. It is translated as CASSSRDTEAFF.

The chain has TRBV18 and TRBJ1-1; TRBD1 agrees at 8 bases. This CDR3 has 16 residues. Germline CDR1 reads KGHSH; CDR2 reads LQKENI. With V trimmed by 2 bases and J by 0 bases, 5 bases remained unmatched. The CDR3 is CASSPSGQEMNTEAFF. The CDR3 DNA is TGTGCCAGCTCACCATCGGGACAGGAGATGAACACTGAAGCTTTCTTT.

The chain joins TRBV7-2 to TRBJ2-2, with 10 nucleotides matching TRBD2. Germline V gives CDR1 SGHTA, CDR2 FQGNSA. V shed 4 bases, J shed 4 bases, and the junction held 12 bases outside the gene matches. The CDR3 sequence is 18 residues long. The CDR3, as DNA: TGTGCCAGCAGCTCAAAGCGGGAGGGCCTACTAGTCACCGGGGAGCTGTTTTTT. This gives the protein CASSSKREGLLVTGELFF.

The chain carries TRBV6-4 and TRBJ2-3; the D is unclear. The CDR3 has 13 residues. Trimming left V 4 bases short and J 2 bases short, with 7 bases between. Per germline, CDR1 MRHNA and CDR2 SNTAGT. CDR3 DNA sequence: TGTGCCAGCAGTGGACTGATCACAGATACGCAGTATTTT. Its translation: CASSGLITDTQYF.

The sample holds one count of this clone. This rearrangement joins TRBV9 to TRBJ1-2; D is undetermined. The germline CDR1 and CDR2 sequences are SGDLS and YYNGEE. V gave up 0 bases and J gave up 7 bases, with 7 bases separating them. CDR3 length: 12 residues. CDR3 amino acids: CASSVESGGYTF. The CDR3 bases are TGTGCCAGCAGCGTAGAGTCGGGTGGCTACACCTTC.

V is TRBV6-5 and J is TRBJ1-2, with D perhaps TRBD1 (5 bases). The CDR3 has 15 amino acids. The ends were cut back, 2 bases at V and 5 bases at J, with 15 bases in the middle. Germline lookup yields CDR1 MNHEY and CDR2 SVGAGI. CDR3 residues: CASSYDRGGTYGYTF. CDR3 bases: TGTGCCAGCAGTTACGATCGGGGGGGAACGTATGGCTACACCTTC.

The chain recombines TRBV9 with TRBJ2-1, with 11 bases identical to TRBD2. The CDR3 runs 16 residues. From germline, CDR1 is SGDLS and CDR2 YYNGEE. Trimming removed 3 bases from V and 6 bases from J; junction bases left unmatched: 8. This CDR3 reads CASSESSGRASNEQFF. The CDR3 DNA sequence: TGTGCCAGCAGCGAAAGTAGCGGGAGGGCCTCCAATGAGCAGTTCTTC.

This rearrangement joins TRBV7-6 to TRBJ2-5; TRBD2 agrees at 13 bases. CDR3 size: 15 residues. Germline CDR1 is SGHVS and CDR2 is FNYEAQ. V gave up 3 bases and J gave up 5 bases; unmatched junction bases: 3. The CDR3 DNA follows: TGTGCCAGCAGCTTGGGACTAGCGGGGAGCGAGACCCAGTACTTC. It encodes CASSLGLAGSETQYF.

The chain links TRBV9 to TRBJ2-4, with a tentative D call TRBD1 (5 bases). Trimming shortened V by 0 bases and J by 11 bases, and 15 bases separated the two germline ends. Looked up from germline, CDR1 is SGDLS and CDR2 is YYNGEE. CDR3 length: 14 amino acids. CDR3 DNA: TGTGCCAGCAGCGTAGGTGGCAGGGAAAGTGTTCAGTACTTC. Protein sequence: CASSVGGRESVQYF.

The chain combines TRBV11-2 with TRBJ1-4, with TRBD1 identical over 7 bases. Germline CDR1 and CDR2: SGHAT and FQNNGV. V shed 5 bases and J 4 bases; nucleotides not matched to a gene: 7. The CDR3 has 15 residues. The CDR3 bases are TGTGCCAGCAGCCTCCCGGGACAGCTTAATGAAAAACTGTTTTTT. It specifies CASSLPGQLNEKLFF.

This chain uses TRBV7-6 with TRBJ1-1; TRBD1 matches 9 bases. The CDR3 consists of 16 residues. With 4 bases clipped from V and 4 bases from J, the junction kept 10 bases outside the gene matches. Germline CDR1 is SGHVS and CDR2 is FNYEAQ. The CDR3 protein is CASSWGTGLVGTEAFF. The CDR3 DNA reads as TGTGCCAGCAGCTGGGGGACAGGGCTTGTAGGCACTGAAGCTTTCTTT.

The chain is built from TRBV6-5 and TRBJ2-2; D is undetermined. There are 14 residues in the CDR3. The germline V gene has CDR1 MNHEY and CDR2 SVGAGI. Trimming removed 6 bases at V and 4 bases at J, with 12 bases between. The CDR3 region has the DNA TGTGCCAGCAGCCTGAGATGGGCCACCGGGGAGCTGTTTTTT. This translates into CASSLRWATGELFF.

V gene TRBV19 combines with J gene TRBJ1-1; 8 nucleotides match TRBD1. The germline CDR1 and CDR2 sequences are LNHDA and SQIVND (reference sequence). This CDR3 spans 14 amino acids. J gave up 4 bases and V 6 bases, and 7 bases lay outside the gene matches. The CDR3 DNA sequence: TGTGCCAGTAGCCAGGGGGCGCGAGTCACTGAAGCTTTCTTT. This codes for CASSQGARVTEAFF.

CDR3 residues: CASRMGLAENTGELFF. CDR3 DNA sequence: TGTGCCAGCAGGATGGGATTAGCGGAAAACACCGGGGAGCTGTTTTTT. The chain joins TRBV25-1 to TRBJ2-2, with D perhaps TRBD2 (6 bases). The ends were cut back, 6 bases at V and 2 bases at J, with 16 bases in the middle. The CDR3 sequence is 16 residues long. Germline assignment: CDR1 MGHDK and CDR2 SYGVNS.

Only one count was recorded for this clone. The chain employs TRBV5-1 and TRBJ2-4; TRBD2 matches 8 bases. CDR1 and CDR2 from the germline V gene are SGHRS and YFSETQ. The trim removed 9 bases at V and 1 base at J, leaving 12 bases unmatched. The CDR3 is made up of 16 amino acids. In nucleotides, the CDR3 is TGCGCCATGGCACTAGCGGAACCTTGCGCCAAAAACATTCAGTACTTC. Translation: CAMALAEPCAKNIQYF.

The table lists this clone with a few counts. The sample has other DNA sequences that encode this CDR3 too. This rearrangement joins TRBV27 to TRBJ1-2, with D perhaps matching TRBD1 (5 bases). Germline V CDR1 and CDR2: MNHEY, SMNVEV (reference sequence). The V end was cut by 5 bases, the J end by 4 bases, with 11 bases between. CDR3 length: 13 amino acids. Here the CDR3 reads CASSLRQSYGYTF. The CDR3 region has the DNA TGTGCCAGCAGTCTACGACAGTCCTATGGCTACACCTTC.

V and J are TRBV7-2 and TRBJ2-1; weak D call: TRBD2 (5 bases). Germline CDR1 SGHTA, CDR2 FQGNSA. V lost 3 bases, J lost 5 bases, and 11 bases lay in between. This CDR3 comprises 14 residues. DNA for the CDR3: TGTGCCAGCAGCTTCCGGACTGTCAACAATGAGCAGTTCTTC. Translation: CASSFRTVNNEQFF. Full variable domain (rest looked up from reference TRBV7-2 and TRBJ2-1): GAGVSQSPSNKVTEKGKDVELRCDPISGHTALYWYRQSLGQGLEFLIYFQGNSAPDKSGLPSDRFSAERTGGSVSTLTIQRTQQEDSAVYLCASSFRTVNNEQFFGPGTRLTVL.

The chain carries TRBV7-9 and TRBJ1-1; the D is unclear. Per germline, CDR1 SEHNR and CDR2 FQNEAQ (reference sequence). V was clipped by 1 base and J by 5 bases, with 8 bases between them. The CDR3 extends over 13 amino acids. The CDR3 region is CASSLVQITEAFF. As DNA, the CDR3 is TGTGCCAGCAGCTTAGTACAGATAACTGAAGCTTTCTTT.

This clone was detected only a few times. This chain connects TRBV7-8 to TRBJ2-7; 7 positions match TRBD1. Germline CDR1 SGHVS, CDR2 FQNEAQ. The CDR3 contains 14 residues. J gave up 5 bases and V 5 bases, and 9 bases lay outside the gene matches. The CDR3 sequence: CASSHVDRRHEQYF. The CDR3 DNA is TGTGCCAGCAGCCACGTGGACAGGCGGCACGAGCAGTACTTC.

The chain carries TRBV10-3 and TRBJ1-6, with unresolved D. V lost 6 bases, J lost 9 bases, and 9 bases lay in between. The CDR3 runs to 12 residues. Germline CDR1 is ENHRY and CDR2 is SYGVKD. The CDR3 is CAIREGGSPLHF. The CDR3 coding sequence is TGTGCCATCAGGGAGGGAGGTTCACCCCTCCACTTT.

This chain uses TRBV7-8 with TRBJ2-7; 8 bases agree with TRBD2. Germline V gene data show CDR1 as SGHVS and CDR2 as FQNEAQ. The CDR3 totals 15 residues. Losses at the gene ends were 1 base for V and 2 bases for J; bases not matched to a gene: 4. CDR3 in amino acids: CASSLEAGETYEQYF. The CDR3 DNA reads as TGTGCCAGCAGCTTAGAAGCGGGGGAGACCTACGAGCAGTACTTC.

The CDR3 bases are TGTGCCAGCAGCCCTACAGGGGGCCCAGGAGAAAAACTGTTTTTT. Protein sequence: CASSPTGGPGEKLFF. The chain carries TRBV4-2 and TRBJ1-4; 9 nucleotides line up with TRBD1. Germline V CDR1 and CDR2: LGHNA, YNFKEQ. The trim removed 4 bases at V and 8 bases at J, leaving 8 bases unmatched. This CDR3 is built from 15 residues.

The gene calls are TRBV29-1 and TRBJ1-1; no clear D gene. The CDR3 runs 14 residues. Germline CDR1 reads SQVTM; CDR2 reads ANQGSEA. Trimming cost V 6 bases and J 0 bases, with 14 bases left between them. This CDR3 is CSVFSGIMNTEAFF. As DNA, the CDR3 is TGCAGCGTCTTTTCCGGGATTATGAACACTGAAGCTTTCTTT.

The chain recombines TRBV5-1 with TRBJ2-5, with D tentatively TRBD2 (5 bases). Germline V CDR1 and CDR2: SGHRS, YFSETQ. This CDR3 has 15 amino acids. Trimming pared 4 bases from V and 1 base from J, leaving 14 bases between. The CDR3 spells CASSHGRGVQETQYF. The DNA for the CDR3 is TGCGCCAGCAGCCACGGACGGGGAGTCCAAGAGACCCAGTACTTC.